This T cell receptor beta chain was captured by sequencing in a study of CD4+ T cells in melanoma. Findings of the study overall: A reported correlation linked neoantigen-specific CD4+ T cells to CD8+, macrophage and B cell function.

The length of the CDR3 is 13 residues. V gave up 2 bases and J gave up 2 bases, with 6 bases separating them. Germline CDR1 MNHEY, CDR2 SVGEGT. Concerning this clone: Its antigen is not known.

The repertoire was sequenced with immunoSEQ multiplex PCR; TCRdb's copy has only in-frame clones and lacks some. The top ten clones hold less than 30% of a sample with 7,500 to 10,000 clones, more than 60% of them seen once. Sequenced material: cells from a culture (not recorded whether cultured in vitro). This TCR was sampled from a human donor with melanoma. The chain links TRBV6-2 or TRBV6-3 to TRBJ1-2; possibly TRBD1 for D (6 bases). CDR3 residues: CASSYGQNYGYTF. In DNA form, the CDR3 reads TGTGCCAGCAGTTACGGACAGAACTATGGCTACACCTTC.